The 20 T cell receptor beta chains listed next were all sequenced from one sample in a study of blood T cell repertoires in COVID-19. This table comes from immunoSEQ multiplex PCR, and its TCRdb copy is limited to in-frame clones, with some not included. The profile covers some 200,000 clones, with under 90% appearing a single time and 15% to 20% taken by the ten largest. The sequenced sample consisted of peripheral blood. The source is a woman of 80 years or more with active or convalescent COVID-19.

This clone was detected only once. CDR3 coding DNA: TGCGCCAGCAGCCACGCTGACAGGGAGAGCTATGGCTACACCTTC. It translates to CASSHADRESYGYTF. The chain is built from TRBV4-1 and TRBJ1-2; TRBD1 aligns across 7 bases. The CDR3 has 15 residues. Germline loops: CDR1 MGHRA, CDR2 YSYEKL. Unmatched junction bases numbered 8, after V lost 3 bases and J lost 4 bases.

The rearrangement links TRBV9 to TRBJ2-3; 8 positions agree with TRBD2. The CDR3 has 17 residues. The germline gives CDR1 SGDLS, CDR2 YYNGEE. J was trimmed by 5 bases and V by 4 bases; bases with no gene match: 15. The CDR3 sequence: CASSSGISGAAGDTQYF. CDR3 DNA sequence: TGTGCCAGCAGCTCGGGGATTAGCGGGGCCGCCGGAGATACGCAGTATTTT.

The chain has TRBV7-2 and TRBJ1-1; D is ambiguous. In germline, CDR1 is SGHTA, CDR2 FQGNSA. Trimming stripped 5 bases from V and 1 base from J, with 11 bases between. This CDR3 comprises 14 residues. DNA of the CDR3: TGTGCCAGCAGCATACAGAGATGGAACACTGAAGCTTTCTTT. Translating gives CASSIQRWNTEAFF.

The rearrangement uses TRBV11-2 and TRBJ2-3; possibly TRBD1 for D (5 bases). The V end lost 1 base, the J end lost 5 bases, and 7 bases lay between the germline ends. The CDR3 runs to 13 residues. Germline assignment: CDR1 SGHAT and CDR2 FQNNGV. The CDR3 region has the DNA TGTGCCAGCAGCTTAGGTAGGGGAGATACGCAGTATTTT. This gives the protein CASSLGRGDTQYF. Combining the CDR3 with reference TRBV11-2 and TRBJ2-3 gives the whole variable domain EAGVAQSPRYKIIEKRQSVAFWCNPISGHATLYWYQQILGQGPKLLIQFQNNGVVDDSQLPKDRFSAERLKGVDSTLKIQPAKLEDSAVYLCASSLGRGDTQYFGPGTRLTVL.

The rearrangement links TRBV3-1 (or the pseudogene TRBV3-2) to TRBJ2-5, with D maybe TRBD1 (5 bases). The CDR3 loop spans 12 amino acids. V lost 0 bases, J lost 7 bases, and 6 bases lay in between. From germline, CDR1 is LGHDT and CDR2 YNNKEL (reference sequence). The CDR3 region is CASSQEQVTQYF. CDR3 nucleotides: TGTGCCAGCAGCCAAGAACAGGTGACCCAGTACTTC.

The CDR3 here is CASTRDRSNQPQHF. As DNA, the CDR3 is TGTGCCAGCACTCGGGATAGAAGCAATCAGCCCCAGCATTTT. This chain uses TRBV2 with TRBJ1-5; D uncertain. The CDR3 is 14 residues long. Germline CDR1 reads SNHLY; CDR2 reads FYNNEI. Trimming removed 7 bases from V and 1 base from J, with 11 bases in between.

The chain uses TRBV13 and TRBJ2-3; no clear D. The CDR3 totals 14 residues. Trimming took off 5 bases at V and 3 bases at J, with 12 bases between the two ends. Per the germline V gene, CDR1 is PRHDT and CDR2 is FYEKMQ (reference sequence). CDR3: CASSRDRVTDTQYF. CDR3 DNA sequence: TGTGCCAGCAGCCGAGACCGGGTTACAGATACGCAGTATTTT.

Only a few counts were recorded for this clone. The chain joins TRBV15 to TRBJ2-2; 10 nucleotides agree with TRBD1. CDR3 length: 15 amino acids. Unmatched junction bases numbered 6, after V lost 8 bases and J lost 3 bases. Germline lookup yields CDR1 LNHNV and CDR2 YYDKDF (reference sequence). This chain's CDR3 is CATENGQGDTGELFF. The CDR3 region has the DNA TGTGCCACCGAAAATGGACAGGGGGACACCGGGGAGCTGTTTTTT.

The rearrangement joins TRBV30 to TRBJ1-5, with a tentative D call TRBD1 (6 bases). Germline CDR1 GTSNPN, CDR2 SVGIG (reference sequence). Deletions cut 0 bases from V and 6 bases from J, with 15 bases between. CDR3 length: 15 residues. The CDR3 here is CAWSVGRGIRQPQHF. The CDR3 DNA is TGTGCCTGGAGTGTCGGCAGGGGAATTCGTCAGCCCCAGCATTTT. The full variable domain, in which reference TRBV30 and TRBJ1-5 provide the parts outside the CDR3, is SQTIHQWPATLVQPVGSPLSLECTVEGTSNPNLYWYRQAAGRGLQLLFYSVGIGQISSEVPQNLSASRPQDRQFILSSKKLLLSDSGFYLCAWSVGRGIRQPQHFGDGTRLSIL.

The chain carries TRBV9 and TRBJ1-6; D is ambiguous. The CDR3 contains 16 residues. Deletions cut 4 bases from V and 9 bases from J, with 20 bases between. Germline lookup yields CDR1 SGDLS and CDR2 YYNGEE. CDR3 loop: CASSPTPEGSSSPLHF. CDR3 nucleotides: TGTGCCAGCAGCCCGACCCCGGAGGGTTCAAGTTCACCCCTCCACTTT.

The chain carries TRBV7-8 and TRBJ1-4; possible D gene TRBD1, 6 bases. Deletions cut 7 bases from V and 3 bases from J, with 12 bases between. Germline V CDR1 and CDR2: SGHVS, FQNEAQ. This CDR3 region has 14 residues. The CDR3 DNA is TGTGCCAGCACCGTTAGACAGGCTAATGAAAAACTGTTTTTT. Translated, it gives CASTVRQANEKLFF.

V and J are TRBV30 and TRBJ1-5; D may be TRBD1 (6 bases). Trimming removed 2 bases from V and 6 bases from J, with 14 bases in between. Germline V gives CDR1 GTSNPN, CDR2 SVGIG (reference sequence). The CDR3 length is 14 residues. The CDR3 region is CAWSYGGGGQPQHF. CDR3 DNA sequence: TGTGCCTGGAGTTATGGGGGAGGGGGTCAGCCCCAGCATTTT. Based on the CDR3 plus reference TRBV30 and TRBJ1-5, the full variable domain is SQTIHQWPATLVQPVGSPLSLECTVEGTSNPNLYWYRQAAGRGLQLLFYSVGIGQISSEVPQNLSASRPQDRQFILSSKKLLLSDSGFYLCAWSYGGGGQPQHFGDGTRLSIL.

J is TRBJ1-2 and V is TRBV6-2 or TRBV6-3; TRBD1 might be the D (5 bases). CDR1 and CDR2 from the germline V gene are MNHEY and SVGEGT. V was trimmed by 5 bases and J by 1 base, leaving 29 bases between them. The CDR3 extends over 20 amino acids. CDR3 nucleotides: TGTGCCAGCAGTGCATTATTCGCATCAGGGTTGCGGCAGGGTAACTATGGCTACACCTTC. It encodes CASSALFASGLRQGNYGYTF.

The V and J genes are TRBV6-2 or TRBV6-3 and TRBJ2-5; 9 positions agree with TRBD1. This CDR3 has 16 residues. The junction had 9 bases not matched to a gene; V was cut back by 4 bases and J by 3 bases. From germline, CDR1 is MNHEY and CDR2 SVGEGT. CDR3 nucleotide sequence: TGTGCCAGCAGTTGGGAGACAGGGGGTGGGGAAGAGACCCAGTACTTC. Encoded protein: CASSWETGGGEETQYF.

This chain uses TRBV5-1 with TRBJ1-1; D uncertain. This CDR3 has 15 residues. V was shortened by 4 bases and J by 5 bases, with 18 bases between the two germline ends. Germline CDR1 reads SGHRS; CDR2 reads YFSETQ. The DNA for the CDR3 is TGCGCCAGCAGCCTTCGGCCCGTCTCGGGAACTGAAGCTTTCTTT. It specifies CASSLRPVSGTEAFF.

The chain joins TRBV9 to TRBJ2-5, with TRBD2 as a possible D gene (5 bases). There are 13 residues in the CDR3. V was trimmed by 3 bases and J by 5 bases, leaving 11 bases between them. Germline loops: CDR1 SGDLS, CDR2 YYNGEE. CDR3 in DNA: TGTGCCAGCAGCGCGGGATTCGATGAGACCCAGTACTTC. Its translation: CASSAGFDETQYF.

The chain combines TRBV5-6 with TRBJ1-2; TRBD1 matches 7 bases. CDR1 is SGHDT, CDR2 YYEEEE, per germline. This CDR3 has 14 amino acids. The trim removed 0 bases at V and 7 bases at J, leaving 6 bases unmatched. CDR3 bases: TGTGCCAGCAGCTTGGCTTCAGGGGGTGGTGGCTACACCTTC. It is translated as CASSLASGGGGYTF.

This chain links TRBV28 with TRBJ2-5, with TRBD2 matching over 7 bases. With 10 bases clipped from V and 0 bases from J, the junction kept 8 bases outside the gene matches. Germline V gene lookup returns CDR1 MDHEN and CDR2 SYDVKM. The CDR3 extends over 14 amino acids. The CDR3 region has the DNA TGTGCCATCTCGGGAGGTTCTTACCAAGAGACCCAGTACTTC. Its protein product is CAISGGSYQETQYF. Full variable domain (missing parts from reference TRBV28 and TRBJ2-5): DVKVTQSSRYLVKRTGEKVFLECVQDMDHENMFWYRQDPGLGLRLIYFSYDVKMKEKGDIPEGYSVSREKKERFSLILESASTNQTSMYLCAISGGSYQETQYFGPGTRLLVL.

This rearrangement joins TRBV4-1 to TRBJ1-3, with 12 positions matching TRBD1. The germline V gene has CDR1 MGHRA and CDR2 YSYEKL. This CDR3 contains 16 residues. J lost 4 bases, V lost 4 bases, and 5 bases had no gene match. The chain's CDR3 is CASSLMGQGAGNTIYF. For the CDR3, the DNA is TGCGCCAGCAGCCTGATGGGACAGGGGGCAGGAAACACCATATATTTT.

The CDR3 nucleotides are TGTGCCAGCAGTCTGGGGTGGGACAGGTCTTACGAGCAGTACTTC. As protein: CASSLGWDRSYEQYF. The V gene is TRBV5-5, the J gene TRBJ2-7; 8 bases align to TRBD1. The CDR3 has 15 residues. Germline CDR1 is SGHKS and CDR2 is YYEKEE (reference sequence). The junction had 11 bases not matched to a gene; V was cut back by 5 bases and J by 4 bases.